This T cell receptor (beta chain) originates from a study of T cell responses to AZD1222 COVID-19 vaccine. Profiled with immunoSEQ multiplex PCR; TCRdb holds only in-frame clones, not every one. The sample includes 130,000 to 150,000 clones, about 81% of them seen just once. Germline lookup yields CDR1 SGHNT and CDR2 YYREEE (reference sequence). V was shortened by 3 bases and J by 6 bases, with 10 bases between the two germline ends. The CDR3 spans 12 residues. Sequenced material: peripheral blood, taken on day 0 of MenACWY control vaccination. V usage is TRBV5-4 and J usage is TRBJ2-7, with D uncertain. The sequence came from an adult in good health. The CDR3 bases are TGTGCCAGCAGCTCCCACGGTGGCGAGCAGTACTTC. This gives the protein CASSSHGGEQYF.